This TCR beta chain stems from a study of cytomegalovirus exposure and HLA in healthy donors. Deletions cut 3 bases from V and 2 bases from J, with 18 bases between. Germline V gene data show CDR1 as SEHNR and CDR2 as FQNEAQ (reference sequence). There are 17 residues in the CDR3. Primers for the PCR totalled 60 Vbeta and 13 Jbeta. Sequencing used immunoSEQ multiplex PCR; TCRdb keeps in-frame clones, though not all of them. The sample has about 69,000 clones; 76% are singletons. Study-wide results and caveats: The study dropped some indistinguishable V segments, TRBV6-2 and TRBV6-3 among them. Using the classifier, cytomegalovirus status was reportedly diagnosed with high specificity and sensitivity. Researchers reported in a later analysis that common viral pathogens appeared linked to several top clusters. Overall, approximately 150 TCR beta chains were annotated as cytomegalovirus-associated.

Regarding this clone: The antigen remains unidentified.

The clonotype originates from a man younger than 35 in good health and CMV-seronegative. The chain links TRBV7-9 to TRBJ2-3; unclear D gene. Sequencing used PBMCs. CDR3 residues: CASSFFTWQVPTDTQYF. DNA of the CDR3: TGTGCCAGCAGCTTCTTTACCTGGCAGGTACCCACAGATACGCAGTATTTT.